The clone carrying this T cell receptor (beta chain) was seen more than once but under ten times. Its antigen is still unknown. Trimming took off 0 bases at V and 7 bases at J, with 16 bases between the two ends. This CDR3 has 16 amino acids. Germline V gene data show CDR1 as LGHNA and CDR2 as YSLEER. 5'RACE, which relied on constant-segment primers, yielded TCR alpha and TCR beta cDNA libraries carrying sample barcodes and UMIs. TCRdb re-called the 5' RACE reads with MiXCR, one entry per CDR3 protein. The sample includes about 140,000 distinct CDR3 sequences, 13% to 15% of them seen just once. This sample was taken from a study of T-cell memory formation after mild COVID-19. Study observations and caveats: Chiefly within CM and EM were the contracting CD4+ clones; CD8+ ones were within EMRA. Clones that got smaller from day 15 to 85 had even CD4/CD8, while clones growing later tipped toward CD4+.

This TCR derives from an adult woman who had mild COVID-19 (a few samples of this study predate the infection). Cell type and time point are not known. Sequenced input: PBMCs or a T cell subset sorted from them (not recorded which). V usage is TRBV4-3 and J usage is TRBJ2-4; weak D call: TRBD1 (5 bases). The CDR3 sequence: CASSQDLLGVSNIQYF. DNA for the CDR3: TGCGCCAGCAGCCAAGATCTTTTAGGGGTGTCGAACATTCAGTACTTC.